This record covers a single TCR beta chain. Amplified material comprised TCR beta CDR3 regions derived from RNA transcripts. A first-round RT-PCR used HTBI primers, followed by a second-round multiplex PCR. Via MiXCR, TCRdb re-called the multiplex PCR reads, giving one row per CDR3 protein. The sample comprises 300,000 to 400,000 distinct CDR3 sequences, about 15% of which are singletons, and roughly 2.6% rests with the top ten. This CDR3 region has 14 residues. V shed 5 bases and J 2 bases; nucleotides not matched to a gene: 6. The data originate from a study of Graves' ophthalmopathy and Graves' hyperthyroidism.

The chain combines TRBV12-3 or TRBV12-4 with TRBJ2-7, with 7 bases that match TRBD2. This clonotype was obtained from an adult woman with stable Graves' hyperthyroidism. Sample: peripheral blood. The CDR3: CASSRGDSTYEQYF. As DNA, the CDR3 is TGTGCCAGCAGTCGGGGGGATTCGACCTACGAGCAGTACTTC.